This T cell receptor (beta chain) was recorded in a study of neurological immune-mediated disorders. This clonotype was detected many times. V was shortened by 0 bases and J by 3 bases, with 9 bases between the two germline ends. CDR1 is KGHDR and CDR2 is SFDVKD in the germline V gene. The CDR3 sequence is 15 residues long. TCRdb processed the 5' RACE reads anew with MiXCR; each CDR3 protein has one entry. The table has 70,000 to 95,000 distinct CDR3 sequences, 12% to 15% seen once. The sequence was collected from a woman between 45 and 65 years old in good health. The genes are TRBV24-1 and TRBJ2-3; D possibly corresponds to TRBD2 (5 bases). Sequencing used PBMCs. CDR3: CATSDLHRGTDTQYF. The CDR3 DNA reads TGTGCCACCAGTGATTTGCATCGGGGTACAGATACGCAGTATTTT.